These 13 T cell receptor beta chains were sequenced from one sample in a study of T cell repertoires in cytomegalovirus infection. Their specific antigens are unknown. TCRdb reanalysed the reads using MiXCR and keeps one entry per CDR3 protein. The repertoire has fewer than 350,000 distinct CDR3 sequences, approximately 32% of them found once; the top ten carry over 15%. The specimen comprised cultured PBMCs, sampled from culture after CMV antigen stimulation. Source of these receptors: a human donor in good health (CMV status not recorded). Some clones in this sample may be carry-over from other donors' samples.

This clonotype was seen more than once but under ten times. The genes are TRBV3-1 and TRBJ2-7; the match to TRBD2 covers 12 bases. Germline loops: CDR1 LGHDT, CDR2 YNNKEL (reference sequence). The CDR3 runs 15 residues. The ends lost 3 bases at V and 1 base at J; junction bases unmatched: 1. The CDR3: CASSHGLAGSYEQYF. The CDR3 bases are TGTGCCAGCAGCCACGGACTAGCGGGATCCTACGAGCAGTACTTC.

The V gene is TRBV7-6, the J gene TRBJ2-3; D is unclear. The V end was cut by 2 bases, the J end by 2 bases, with 8 bases between. Germline V CDR1 and CDR2: SGHVS, FNYEAQ. The CDR3 has 14 residues. CDR3 DNA sequence: TGTGCCAGCAGCTTAAAATTAACCACAGATACGCAGTATTTT. Translating gives CASSLKLTTDTQYF.

Only a few counts were recorded for this clonotype. This chain links TRBV28 with TRBJ1-1; no definite D call. V was pared by 7 bases and J by 0 bases, with 15 bases between. CDR1 is MDHEN and CDR2 is SYDVKM in the germline V gene. This CDR3 contains 15 residues. CDR3 amino acids: CASTTPPFMNTEAFF. In nucleotides, the CDR3 is TGTGCCAGCACCACGCCCCCGTTCATGAACACTGAAGCTTTCTTT.

V usage is TRBV7-2 and J usage is TRBJ2-3; 7 bases line up with TRBD2. The CDR3 has 14 amino acids. The germline CDR1 and CDR2 sequences are SGHTA and FQGNSA. The J segment lost 3 bases and the V segment lost 1 base, leaving 1 base of the junction unmatched. CDR3 DNA: TGTGCCAGCAGCTTAGGTAGCGGGACAGATACGCAGTATTTT. Translated, it gives CASSLGSGTDTQYF.

This clonotype was seen ten or more times. The rearrangement joins TRBV5-4 to TRBJ1-1; D is unresolved. The ends were cut back, 4 bases at V and 3 bases at J, with 13 bases in the middle. CDR1 is SGHNT and CDR2 is YYREEE in the germline V gene (reference sequence). The CDR3 consists of 14 residues. For the CDR3, the DNA is TGTGCCAGCAGCGGACCCCGTTCGGACACTGAAGCTTTCTTT. It specifies CASSGPRSDTEAFF.

This clonotype appeared a few times. The chain recombines TRBV2 with TRBJ1-3, with D possibly matching TRBD1 (5 bases). This CDR3 comprises 16 residues. CDR1 SNHLY and CDR2 FYNNEI come from the germline V gene. The V and J ends lost 4 bases and 0 bases respectively, with 13 bases between them. Written as DNA, the CDR3 is TGTGCCAGCAGTGGGGGGGACGCCGGCTCTGGAAACACCATATATTTT. This codes for CASSGGDAGSGNTIYF.

CDR3 bases: TGCAGCGTCGTACCGCGGGGAGGGACTGAAGCTTTCTTT. This codes for CSVVPRGGTEAFF. This rearrangement joins TRBV29-1 to TRBJ1-1, with no clear D. This CDR3 is built from 13 residues. Deletions cut 6 bases from V and 5 bases from J, with 16 bases between. Germline CDR1 and CDR2: SQVTM and ANQGSEA.

This clonotype was recorded many times. The V call is TRBV7-2, the J call TRBJ2-1, with 14 bases aligning to TRBD2. With V trimmed by 4 bases and J by 7 bases, 9 bases remained unmatched. Germline-derived CDR1 and CDR2 are SGHTA and FQGNSA. The CDR3 is 17 amino acids. DNA for the CDR3: TGTGCCAGCAGCTGGGGACTAGCGGGAGTAGGCGGTAATGAGCAGTTCTTC. Translated, it gives CASSWGLAGVGGNEQFF. Together with reference TRBV7-2 and TRBJ2-1, the CDR3 gives the full variable domain: GAGVSQSPSNKVTEKGKDVELRCDPISGHTALYWYRQSLGQGLEFLIYFQGNSAPDKSGLPSDRFSAERTGGSVSTLTIQRTQQEDSAVYLCASSWGLAGVGGNEQFFGPGTRLTVL.

The V gene is TRBV7-2, the J gene TRBJ2-3, with 7 bases fitting TRBD1. The CDR3 runs to 15 residues. CDR1 and CDR2 from the germline V gene are SGHTA and FQGNSA. The V and J ends lost 3 bases and 2 bases, in that order; junction bases with no gene match: 5. CDR3 DNA: TGTGCCAGCAGCTTGGGACAGCAGCTCACAGATACGCAGTATTTT. This encodes CASSLGQQLTDTQYF.

The chain has TRBV20-1 and TRBJ2-5; no clear D. CDR1 is DFQATT, CDR2 SNEGSKA, per germline (reference sequence). Trimming left V 5 bases short and J 1 base short, with 5 bases between. This CDR3 region has 11 residues. The CDR3 loop is CSADGQETQYF. DNA of the CDR3: TGCAGTGCTGACGGCCAAGAGACCCAGTACTTC.

Note on this clonotype: The junction departs from germline at one end; a sequencing error may be responsible. This chain joins TRBV12-3 or TRBV12-4 and TRBJ1-2; 9 bases agree with TRBD1. The CDR3 contains 13 residues. Written as DNA, the CDR3 is TGTGTCAGCAGTTTGGGACAGGGTAGTGGCTACACCTTC. It codes for CVSSLGQGSGYTF.

This clonotype was counted many times. J is TRBJ2-7 and V is TRBV7-2; 7 nucleotides agree with TRBD2. Germline CDR1 is SGHTA and CDR2 is FQGNSA. The CDR3 loop spans 15 amino acids. V trimming: 0 bases; J trimming: 5 bases; junction bases outside the gene matches: 7. CDR3 amino acids: CASSLALGRFNEQYF. CDR3 bases: TGTGCCAGCAGCTTAGCGCTCGGGAGGTTCAACGAGCAGTACTTC.

Here the CDR3 reads CSGGTVYEQYF. CDR3 coding DNA: TGCAGCGGGGGGACAGTCTACGAGCAGTACTTC. The chain couples TRBV29-1 to TRBJ2-7; 7 bases are shared with TRBD1. The V segment lost 7 bases and the J segment 3 bases; nucleotides outside the gene matches: 3. This CDR3 comprises 11 residues. In germline, CDR1 is SQVTM, CDR2 ANQGSEA.